The rows below give T cell receptor beta chains drawn from one sample of a study of T cell responses to AZD1222 COVID-19 vaccine. Sequencing used immunoSEQ multiplex PCR; TCRdb keeps in-frame clones, though not all of them. In the table there are approximately 44,000 clones, roughly 75% of which are singletons. The sample consisted of peripheral blood, taken on day 0 of AZD1222 vaccination. Receptors were obtained from an adult in good health. The CDR3 runs from the conserved cysteine through the conserved F or W.

TRBV11-3	TRBJ2-1	CASSLVQGAYNEQFF
TRBV7-9	TRBJ2-1	CASSPDGYNEQFF
TRBV2	TRBJ1-1	CASGGQSRTEAFF
TRBV5-1	TRBJ2-7	CASSGGPGQGYEQYF
TRBV28	TRBJ2-3	CASSLLPGTDTQYF
TRBV6-5	TRBJ2-1	CARPGLEYNEQFF
TRBV30	TRBJ2-7	CAWSQGATPGGTF
TRBV28	TRBJ1-6	CASSSGQGESPLHF
TRBV25-1	TRBJ1-2	CASTGEDYGYTF
TRBV5-1	TRBJ1-3	CASSTSTGVSGNTIYF